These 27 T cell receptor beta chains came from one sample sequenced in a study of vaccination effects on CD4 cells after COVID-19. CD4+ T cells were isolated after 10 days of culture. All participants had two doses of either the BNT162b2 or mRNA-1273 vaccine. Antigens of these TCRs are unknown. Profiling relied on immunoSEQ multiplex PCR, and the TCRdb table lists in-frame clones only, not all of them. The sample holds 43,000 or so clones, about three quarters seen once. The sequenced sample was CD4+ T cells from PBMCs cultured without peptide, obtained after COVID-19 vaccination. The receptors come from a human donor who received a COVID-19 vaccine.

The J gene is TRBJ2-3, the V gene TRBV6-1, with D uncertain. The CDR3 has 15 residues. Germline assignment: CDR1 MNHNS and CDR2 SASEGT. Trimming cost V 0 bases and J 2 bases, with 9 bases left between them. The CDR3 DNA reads TGTGCCAGCAGTGAAGCAGGAGCCTACACAGATACGCAGTATTTT. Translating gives CASSEAGAYTDTQYF.

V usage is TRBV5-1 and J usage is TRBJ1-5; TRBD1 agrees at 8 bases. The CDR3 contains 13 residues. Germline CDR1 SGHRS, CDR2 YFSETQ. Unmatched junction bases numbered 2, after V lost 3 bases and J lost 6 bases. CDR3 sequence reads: CASSSGQGQPQHF. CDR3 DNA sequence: TGCGCCAGCAGCTCAGGACAGGGTCAGCCCCAGCATTTT.

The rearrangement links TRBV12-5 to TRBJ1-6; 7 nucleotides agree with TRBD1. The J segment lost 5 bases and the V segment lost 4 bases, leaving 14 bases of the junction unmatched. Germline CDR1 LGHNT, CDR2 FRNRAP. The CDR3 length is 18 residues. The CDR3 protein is CASGWTGWVVSDNSPLHF. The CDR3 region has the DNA TGTGCTAGTGGTTGGACAGGATGGGTCGTCTCGGATAATTCACCCCTCCACTTT. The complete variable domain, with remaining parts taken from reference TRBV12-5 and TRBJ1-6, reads DARVTQTPRHKVTEMGQEVTMRCQPILGHNTVFWYRQTMMQGLELLAYFRNRAPLDDSGMPKDRFSAEMPDATLATLKIQPSEPRDSAVYFCASGWTGWVVSDNSPLHFGNGTRLTVT.

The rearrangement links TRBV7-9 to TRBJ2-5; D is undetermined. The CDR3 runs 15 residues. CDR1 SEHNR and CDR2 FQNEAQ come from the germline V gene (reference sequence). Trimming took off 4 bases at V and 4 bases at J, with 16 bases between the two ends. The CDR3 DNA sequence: TGTGCCAGCAGCTCGACGGGTGGCACCTCAGAGACCCAGTACTTC. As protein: CASSSTGGTSETQYF.

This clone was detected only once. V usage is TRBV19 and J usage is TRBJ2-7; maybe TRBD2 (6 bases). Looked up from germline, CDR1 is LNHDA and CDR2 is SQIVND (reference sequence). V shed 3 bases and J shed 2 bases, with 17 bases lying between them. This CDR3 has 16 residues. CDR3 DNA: TGTGCCAGTAGTATCTTGGTCGCGGGAAGCACCTACGAGCAGTACTTC. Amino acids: CASSILVAGSTYEQYF.

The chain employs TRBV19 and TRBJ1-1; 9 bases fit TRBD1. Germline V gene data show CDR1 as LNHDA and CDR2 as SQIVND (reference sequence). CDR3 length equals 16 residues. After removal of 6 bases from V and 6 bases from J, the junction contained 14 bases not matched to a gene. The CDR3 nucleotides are TGTGCCAGTAGCAAGGGGATTGGGACAGGGCTCCCTGAAGCTTTCTTT. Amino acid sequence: CASSKGIGTGLPEAFF.

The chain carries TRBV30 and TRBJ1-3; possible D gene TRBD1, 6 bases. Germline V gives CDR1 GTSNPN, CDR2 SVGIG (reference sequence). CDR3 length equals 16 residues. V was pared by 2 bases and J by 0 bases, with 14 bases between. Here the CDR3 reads CAWSRAGGYSGNTIYF. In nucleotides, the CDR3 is TGTGCCTGGAGTCGAGCGGGGGGCTACTCTGGAAACACCATATATTTT.

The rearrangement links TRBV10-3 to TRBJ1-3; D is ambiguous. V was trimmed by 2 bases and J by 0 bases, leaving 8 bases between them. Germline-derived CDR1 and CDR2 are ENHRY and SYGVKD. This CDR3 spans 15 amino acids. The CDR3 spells CAISETVLSGNTIYF. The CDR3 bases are TGTGCCATCAGTGAGACAGTCCTCTCTGGAAACACCATATATTTT.

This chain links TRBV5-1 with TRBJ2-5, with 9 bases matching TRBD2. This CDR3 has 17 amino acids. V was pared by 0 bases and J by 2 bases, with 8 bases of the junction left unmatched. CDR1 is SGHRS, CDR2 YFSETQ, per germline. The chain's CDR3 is CASSLGGSSGEQETQYF. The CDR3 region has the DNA TGCGCCAGCAGCTTGGGGGGTTCTAGCGGGGAGCAAGAGACCCAGTACTTC.

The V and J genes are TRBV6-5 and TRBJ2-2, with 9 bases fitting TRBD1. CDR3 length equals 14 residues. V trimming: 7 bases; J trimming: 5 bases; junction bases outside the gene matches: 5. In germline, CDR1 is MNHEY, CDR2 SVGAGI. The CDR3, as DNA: TGTGCCAGCACCCGACAGGGGGGGACCGGGGAGCTGTTTTTT. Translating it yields CASTRQGGTGELFF.

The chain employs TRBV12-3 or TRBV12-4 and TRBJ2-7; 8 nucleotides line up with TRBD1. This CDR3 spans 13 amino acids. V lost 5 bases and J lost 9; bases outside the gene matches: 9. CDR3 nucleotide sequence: TGTGCCAGCAGTACGCACAGGGGGGCGGGGCAGTACTTC. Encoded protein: CASSTHRGAGQYF.

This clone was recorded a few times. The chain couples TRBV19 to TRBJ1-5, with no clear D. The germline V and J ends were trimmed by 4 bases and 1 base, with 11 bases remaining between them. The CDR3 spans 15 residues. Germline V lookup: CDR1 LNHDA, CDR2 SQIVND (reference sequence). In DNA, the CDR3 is TGTGCCAGTAGTAATGACCATGCAAGCAATCAGCCCCAGCATTTT. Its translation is CASSNDHASNQPQHF.

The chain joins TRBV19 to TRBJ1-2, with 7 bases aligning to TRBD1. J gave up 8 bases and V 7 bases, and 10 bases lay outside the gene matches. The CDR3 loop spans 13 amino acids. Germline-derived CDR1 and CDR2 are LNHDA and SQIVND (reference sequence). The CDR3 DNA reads TGTGCCAGTAACCCCCCAGGGGGTCGGGGCTACACCTTC. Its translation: CASNPPGGRGYTF.

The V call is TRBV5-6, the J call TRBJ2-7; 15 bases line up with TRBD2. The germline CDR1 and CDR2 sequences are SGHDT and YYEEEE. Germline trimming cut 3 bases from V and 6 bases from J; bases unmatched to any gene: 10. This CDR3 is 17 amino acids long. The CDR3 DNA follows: TGTGCCAGCAGCTCCGGACTAGCGGGAGGGCCCTACCGCGAGCAGTACTTC. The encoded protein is CASSSGLAGGPYREQYF.

The CDR3 is CASSLLAGGGNEQFF. CDR3 in DNA: TGTGCCAGCAGCCTACTAGCGGGAGGGGGCAATGAGCAGTTCTTC. The chain couples TRBV5-4 to TRBJ2-1; 13 bases are a match to TRBD2. Germline V gene sequence: CDR1 SGHNT, CDR2 YYREEE (reference sequence). The CDR3 covers 15 residues. The ends lost 4 bases at V and 6 bases at J; junction bases unmatched: 4. The complete variable domain, with remaining parts taken from reference TRBV5-4 and TRBJ2-1, reads ETGVTQSPTHLIKTRGQQVTLRCSSQSGHNTVSWYQQALGQGPQFIFQYYREEENGRGNFPPRFSGLQFPNYSSELNVNALELDDSALYLCASSLLAGGGNEQFFGPGTRLTVL.

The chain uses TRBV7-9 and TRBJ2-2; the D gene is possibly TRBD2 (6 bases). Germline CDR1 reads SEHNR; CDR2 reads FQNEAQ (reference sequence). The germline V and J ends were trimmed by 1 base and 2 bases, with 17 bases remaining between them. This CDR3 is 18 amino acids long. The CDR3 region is CASSLGYGGKDNTGELFF. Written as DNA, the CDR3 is TGTGCCAGCAGCTTAGGATACGGCGGGAAAGATAACACCGGGGAGCTGTTTTTT.

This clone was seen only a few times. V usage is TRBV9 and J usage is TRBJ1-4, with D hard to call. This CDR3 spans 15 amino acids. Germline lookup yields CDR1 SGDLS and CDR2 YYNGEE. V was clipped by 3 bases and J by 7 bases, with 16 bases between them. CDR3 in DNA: TGTGCCAGCAGCGCTGGGTACTCCGAAGTTGAAAAACTGTTTTTT. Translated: CASSAGYSEVEKLFF.

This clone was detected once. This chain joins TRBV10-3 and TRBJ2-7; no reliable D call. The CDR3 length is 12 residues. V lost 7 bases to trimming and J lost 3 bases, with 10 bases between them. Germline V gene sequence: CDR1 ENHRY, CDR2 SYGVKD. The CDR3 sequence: CAIKGSDYEQYF. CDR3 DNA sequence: TGTGCCATCAAGGGCTCGGACTACGAGCAGTACTTC.

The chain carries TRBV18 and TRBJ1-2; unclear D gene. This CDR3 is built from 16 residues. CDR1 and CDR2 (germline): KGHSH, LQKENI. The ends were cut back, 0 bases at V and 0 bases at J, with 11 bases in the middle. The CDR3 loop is CASSPPGRPSNYGYTF. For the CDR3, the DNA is TGTGCCAGCTCACCACCCGGCAGACCATCTAACTATGGCTACACCTTC.

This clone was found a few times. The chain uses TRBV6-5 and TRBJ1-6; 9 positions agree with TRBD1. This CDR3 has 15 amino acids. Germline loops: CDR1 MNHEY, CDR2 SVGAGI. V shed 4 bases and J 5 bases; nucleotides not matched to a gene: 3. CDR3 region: CASSSRTGDNSPLHF. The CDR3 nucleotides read TGTGCCAGCAGTTCGAGGACAGGGGATAATTCACCCCTCCACTTT.

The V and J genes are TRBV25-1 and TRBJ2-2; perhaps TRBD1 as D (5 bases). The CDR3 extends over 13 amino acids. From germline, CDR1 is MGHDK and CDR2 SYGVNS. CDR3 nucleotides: TGTGGTGCACAGGAAACGAACACCGGGGAGCTGTTTTTT. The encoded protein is CGAQETNTGELFF. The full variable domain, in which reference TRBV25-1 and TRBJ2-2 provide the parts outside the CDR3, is EADIYQTPRYLVIGTGKKITLECSQTMGHDKMYWYQQDPGMELHLIHYSYGVNSTEKGDLSSESTVSRIRTEHFPLTLESARPSHTSQYLCGAQETNTGELFFGEGSRLTVL.

The CDR3 sequence: CASRGTENQPQHF. As DNA, the CDR3 is TGTGCCAGCAGGGGGACAGAGAATCAGCCCCAGCATTTT. The chain combines TRBV6-5 with TRBJ1-5, with 7 bases aligning to TRBD1. V lost 6 bases, J lost 4 bases, and 3 bases stayed unmatched. The length of the CDR3 is 13 residues. Looked up from germline, CDR1 is MNHEY and CDR2 is SVGAGI.

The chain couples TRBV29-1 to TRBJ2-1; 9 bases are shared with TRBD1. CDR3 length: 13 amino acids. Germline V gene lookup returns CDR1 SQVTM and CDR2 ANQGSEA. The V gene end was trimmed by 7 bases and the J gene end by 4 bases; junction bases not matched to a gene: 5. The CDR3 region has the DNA TGCAGCGGGGGACAGGGAGGGTACAATGAGCAGTTCTTC. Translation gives CSGGQGGYNEQFF.

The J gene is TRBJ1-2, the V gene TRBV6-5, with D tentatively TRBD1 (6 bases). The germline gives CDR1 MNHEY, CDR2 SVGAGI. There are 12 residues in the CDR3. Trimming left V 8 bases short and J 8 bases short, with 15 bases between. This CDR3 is CASQTGLGGYTF. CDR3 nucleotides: TGTGCCAGCCAGACAGGTCTTGGAGGCTACACCTTC.

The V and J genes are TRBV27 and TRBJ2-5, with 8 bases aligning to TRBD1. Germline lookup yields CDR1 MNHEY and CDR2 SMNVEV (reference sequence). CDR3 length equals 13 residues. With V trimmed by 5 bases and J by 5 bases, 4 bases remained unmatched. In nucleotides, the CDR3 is TGTGCCAGCAGTAGCAGGGGGCGCGAGACCCAGTACTTC. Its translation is CASSSRGRETQYF.

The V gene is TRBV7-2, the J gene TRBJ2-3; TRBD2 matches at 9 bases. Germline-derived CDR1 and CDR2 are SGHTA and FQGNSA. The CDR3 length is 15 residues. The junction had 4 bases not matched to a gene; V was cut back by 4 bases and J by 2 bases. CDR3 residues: CASSSLAGFTDTQYF. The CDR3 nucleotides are TGTGCCAGCAGCTCCCTAGCGGGGTTCACAGATACGCAGTATTTT.

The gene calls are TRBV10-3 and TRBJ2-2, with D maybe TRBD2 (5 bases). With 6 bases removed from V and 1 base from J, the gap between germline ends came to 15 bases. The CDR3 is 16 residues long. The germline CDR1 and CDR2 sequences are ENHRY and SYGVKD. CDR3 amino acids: CAIRDPGGRNTGELFF. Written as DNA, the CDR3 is TGTGCCATCAGGGACCCCGGCGGGCGGAACACCGGGGAGCTGTTTTTT.